Shown below are 23 T cell receptor beta chains from a single sample sequenced in a study of CD8 T cells in ankylosing spondylitis. TCRdb re-derived calls from the 5' RACE reads in MiXCR, one entry per CDR3 protein. This table holds roughly 230,000 distinct CDR3 sequences, about a sixth found once. Sequencing was done on a sample of blood, either unsorted or a sorted T cell fraction (not recorded which). Receptor source: a male donor with ankylosing spondylitis or in good health (not recorded which).

A few counts support this clonotype. The rearrangement joins TRBV20-1 to TRBJ2-7, with D unclear. This CDR3 has 12 residues. The ends were cut back, 4 bases at V and 7 bases at J, with 14 bases in the middle. The germline CDR1 and CDR2 sequences are DFQATT and SNEGSKA (reference sequence). This chain's CDR3 is CSAKQAFGEQYF. CDR3 nucleotide sequence: TGCAGTGCTAAGCAGGCCTTCGGTGAGCAGTACTTC.

The rearrangement joins TRBV28 to TRBJ1-2; D gene uncertain. CDR3 size: 15 residues. Germline V gene data show CDR1 as MDHEN and CDR2 as SYDVKM. V lost 5 bases, J lost 3 bases, and 16 bases lay in between. Here the CDR3 reads CASSLRGREDYGYTF. The CDR3 region has the DNA TGTGCCAGCAGTCTCCGCGGTCGGGAGGACTATGGCTACACCTTC.

This chain links TRBV6-1 with TRBJ2-2, with D possibly TRBD2 on 6 matching bases. Trimming took 3 bases from V and 0 from J, leaving 11 bases between them. CDR1 is MNHNS, CDR2 SASEGT, per germline. CDR3 length: 16 residues. The CDR3 DNA follows: TGTGCCAGCAGTGATCTAGCGCCCGCGAACACCGGGGAGCTGTTTTTT. This encodes CASSDLAPANTGELFF.

The V and J genes are TRBV7-9 and TRBJ2-2; tentatively, D is TRBD1 (6 bases). This CDR3 spans 14 amino acids. V was cut by 3 bases and J by 10 bases, with 15 bases left in between. CDR1 is SEHNR, CDR2 FQNEAQ, per germline (reference sequence). The CDR3 loop is CASSFRTGHPELFF. CDR3 bases: TGTGCCAGCAGCTTTCGTACGGGACACCCGGAGCTGTTTTTT. Complete variable domain (other parts from reference TRBV7-9 and TRBJ2-2): DTGVSQNPRHKITKRGQNVTFRCDPISEHNRLYWYRQTLGQGPEFLTYFQNEAQLEKSRLLSDRFSAERPKGSFSTLEIQRTEQGDSAMYLCASSFRTGHPELFFGEGSRLTVL.

The CDR3 sequence: CASRSSESYEQYF. The CDR3 DNA is TGTGCCAGCAGGTCTAGCGAGTCCTACGAGCAGTACTTC. This chain uses TRBV6-1 with TRBJ2-7, with D possibly matching TRBD2 (6 bases). CDR1 is MNHNS, CDR2 SASEGT, per germline. The CDR3 is 13 residues long. Trimming took 6 bases from V and 1 from J, leaving 10 bases between them.

This clonotype was seen only a few times. The rearrangement joins TRBV21-1 to TRBJ2-6. TRBV21-1 is marked as a pseudogene. The CDR3 extends over 16 amino acids. In DNA, the CDR3 is TGTGCCAGCAGCCCCCGACAGTGCTCTGGGGCCAACGTCCTGACTTTC. Translated: CASSPRQCSGANVLTF.

This clonotype appeared many times. V is TRBV11-2 and J is TRBJ2-2; D gene ambiguous. Trimming stripped 6 bases from V and 4 bases from J, with 15 bases between. The CDR3 consists of 15 residues. In germline, CDR1 is SGHAT, CDR2 FQNNGV. Here the CDR3 reads CASSHPEPRTGELFF. Written as DNA, the CDR3 is TGTGCCAGCAGTCATCCGGAGCCGCGCACCGGGGAGCTGTTTTTT. The full variable domain, completed using reference TRBV11-2 and TRBJ2-2, is EAGVAQSPRYKIIEKRQSVAFWCNPISGHATLYWYQQILGQGPKLLIQFQNNGVVDDSQLPKDRFSAERLKGVDSTLKIQPAKLEDSAVYLCASSHPEPRTGELFFGEGSRLTVL.

The chain links TRBV29-1 to TRBJ2-3; D remains unclear. The CDR3 extends over 12 amino acids. Germline CDR1 and CDR2: SQVTM and ANQGSEA. Between the trimmed V and J ends, which lost 2 bases and 4 bases, there was a span of 7 bases. CDR3 amino acids: CSVESDADTQYF. As DNA, the CDR3 is TGCAGCGTTGAATCGGATGCAGATACGCAGTATTTT.

The V call is TRBV6-2 or TRBV6-3, the J call TRBJ1-5; possibly TRBD1 for D (6 bases). Germline V gene lookup returns CDR1 MNHEY and CDR2 SVGEGT. The length of the CDR3 is 14 residues. Deletions cut 2 bases from V and 7 bases from J, with 12 bases between. CDR3 coding DNA: TGTGCCAGCAGTTACCCGAGGGGGGGACAGCCCCAGCATTTT. Protein: CASSYPRGGQPQHF.

CDR3 coding DNA: TGTGCCAGCAGCTTAAGGGCAGGCATTGATAATTCACCCCTCCACTTT. It translates to CASSLRAGIDNSPLHF. This sequence joins TRBV7-2 and TRBJ1-6; D remains unclear. Trimming pared 2 bases from V and 5 bases from J, leaving 13 bases between. Germline V gene sequence: CDR1 SGHTA, CDR2 FQGNSA. This CDR3 has 16 amino acids.

This chain joins TRBV4-3 and TRBJ2-7, with 13 nucleotides matching TRBD2. The CDR3 has 19 amino acids. The J segment lost 2 bases and the V segment lost 4 bases, leaving 14 bases of the junction unmatched. The germline V gene encodes CDR1 LGHNA and CDR2 YSLEER. The DNA for the CDR3 is TGCGCCAGCAGCCCGTCATCTCGGACTAGCGGGAGCCGGACCTACGAGCAGTACTTC. This sequence encodes CASSPSSRTSGSRTYEQYF.

This clonotype was seen many times. This rearrangement joins TRBV5-1 to TRBJ2-3; D is possibly TRBD2 (6 bases). The CDR3 length is 14 residues. Germline loops: CDR1 SGHRS, CDR2 YFSETQ. The ends were cut back, 7 bases at V and 8 bases at J, with 20 bases in the middle. This chain's CDR3 is CASVGTGDPRTQYF. CDR3 DNA sequence: TGCGCCAGCGTGGGAACGGGAGATCCCCGTACGCAGTATTTT.

This clonotype was counted between two and nine times. The gene calls are TRBV20-1 and TRBJ2-5; 7 bases are a match to TRBD2. This CDR3 is built from 15 residues. V lost 4 bases, J lost 1 base, and 9 bases stayed unmatched. Per the germline V gene, CDR1 is DFQATT and CDR2 is SNEGSKA (reference sequence). The CDR3 spells CSAIELAAVQETQYF. The DNA of the CDR3 is TGCAGTGCTATAGAGCTAGCGGCTGTCCAAGAGACCCAGTACTTC.

This clonotype was picked up a small number of times. DNA of the CDR3: TGTGCCAGCAGCTTGGTGGGAGGGGTCGGGGAGCTGTTTTTT. Protein product: CASSLVGGVGELFF. The V gene is TRBV7-8, the J gene TRBJ2-2; 7 bases are shared with TRBD2. The CDR3 consists of 14 residues. V shed 3 bases and J 7 bases; nucleotides not matched to a gene: 5. Germline V lookup: CDR1 SGHVS, CDR2 FQNEAQ.

This clonotype has a handful of counts. This chain joins TRBV5-1 and TRBJ2-1, with D unclear. Germline V gives CDR1 SGHRS, CDR2 YFSETQ. Trimming left V 1 base short and J 5 bases short, with 19 bases between. The CDR3 has 17 residues. The CDR3 reads CASSLSPGILENNEQFF. The CDR3 DNA reads as TGCGCCAGCAGCTTGTCCCCTGGGATTCTGGAGAACAATGAGCAGTTCTTC.

The V gene is TRBV29-1, the J gene TRBJ2-2; tentatively, D is TRBD1 (5 bases). The CDR3 totals 14 residues. Germline V gene sequence: CDR1 SQVTM, CDR2 ANQGSEA. V was trimmed by 3 bases and J by 5 bases, leaving 13 bases between them. CDR3 sequence: CSVEEGAGTGELFF. The CDR3 DNA is TGCAGCGTTGAGGAAGGGGCAGGTACCGGGGAGCTGTTTTTT.

This clonotype was observed a few times. The CDR3 DNA reads TGCGCCAGCAGCTGGGGCGCCGGGACAGGGTACACCGGGGAGCTGTTTTTT. It translates to CASSWGAGTGYTGELFF. The V and J genes are TRBV5-1 and TRBJ2-2; 9 positions agree with TRBD1. The CDR3 is 17 residues long. V was clipped by 3 bases and J by 3 bases; unmatched bases: 9. Germline V CDR1 and CDR2: SGHRS, YFSETQ.

Only one count was recorded for this clonotype. This sequence joins TRBV10-3 and TRBJ2-7; tentative D call: TRBD1 (7 bases). CDR3 length equals 13 residues. With 10 bases removed from V and 3 bases from J, the gap between germline ends came to 16 bases. CDR1 and CDR2 from the germline V gene are ENHRY and SYGVKD. CDR3 sequence reads: CANWAGGGYEQYF. The CDR3 coding sequence is TGTGCCAACTGGGCAGGGGGAGGCTACGAGCAGTACTTC.

This clonotype was seen at least ten times. The chain recombines TRBV27 with TRBJ1-1; 8 bases fit TRBD1. Germline assignment: CDR1 MNHEY and CDR2 SMNVEV (reference sequence). V was pared by 5 bases and J by 6 bases, with 5 bases of the junction left unmatched. This CDR3 region has 13 residues. As DNA, the CDR3 is TGTGCCAGCAGTCACAGGGGGAGGCCTGAAGCTTTCTTT. Translation: CASSHRGRPEAFF.

The gene calls are TRBV4-1 and TRBJ1-5; the D gene is possibly TRBD1 (5 bases). The CDR3 runs to 15 residues. Germline-derived CDR1 and CDR2 are MGHRA and YSYEKL. Trimming took 1 base from V and 3 from J, leaving 10 bases between them. The CDR3 loop is CASSQVTGNNQPQHF. CDR3 in DNA: TGCGCCAGCAGCCAAGTAACAGGTAACAATCAGCCCCAGCATTTT.

This clonotype has ten or more counts. The chain recombines TRBV12-3 or TRBV12-4 with TRBJ2-1, with D perhaps matching TRBD2 (5 bases). The CDR3 consists of 12 residues. V was pared by 3 bases and J by 9 bases, with 9 bases between. CDR3 amino acids: CASSFVAGEQFF. The CDR3 nucleotides read TGTGCCAGCAGTTTTGTGGCGGGTGAGCAGTTCTTC.

This clonotype was seen at least ten times. V and J are TRBV3-1 and TRBJ2-7; D unresolved. CDR3 size: 14 residues. Germline CDR1 reads LGHDT; CDR2 reads YNNKEL (reference sequence). Deletions cut 5 bases from V and 2 bases from J, with 13 bases between. CDR3 region: CASSSRLETYEQYF. The CDR3 region has the DNA TGTGCCAGCAGCTCCCGCCTAGAGACCTACGAGCAGTACTTC.

There are a few counts of this clonotype. The chain employs TRBV20-1 and TRBJ2-1; 11 bases are shared with TRBD2. This CDR3 has 15 residues. Germline assignment: CDR1 DFQATT and CDR2 SNEGSKA (reference sequence). The junction had 10 bases not matched to a gene; V was cut back by 5 bases and J by 7 bases. The CDR3: CSALELAGVVNEQFF. For the CDR3, the DNA is TGCAGTGCTCTGGAACTAGCGGGAGTAGTAAATGAGCAGTTCTTC.